This T cell receptor (beta chain) was identified in a study of blood T cell repertoires in COVID-19. In the study overall: Specimens from acute and convalescent COVID-19 originated in the United States, Italy and Spain. Sources were T cells, B-cell-depleted T cells, or PBMCs; the material itself was cDNA or gDNA.

Germline CDR1 and CDR2: MNHEY and SVGEGT. CDR3 size: 12 residues. Trimming stripped 2 bases from V and 10 bases from J, with 9 bases between. Authors' methods: Cell counts per sample came from amplifying reference gene primers. Generated by immunoSEQ multiplex PCR, the TCRdb table keeps only in-frame clones and is missing some. V, J and clone size are those of that table, while D and trimming were read from the DNA. Among about 120,000 clones listed, about four fifths were seen once. Material for sequencing was peripheral blood. The TCR sequence derives from a woman aged 70-85 years with acute or convalescent COVID-19. The genes are TRBV6-2 or TRBV6-3 and TRBJ2-1; D not certain. DNA of the CDR3: TGTGCCAGCAGTTACCCGGTGAGGGAGCAGTTCTTC. Its protein is CASSYPVREQFF.